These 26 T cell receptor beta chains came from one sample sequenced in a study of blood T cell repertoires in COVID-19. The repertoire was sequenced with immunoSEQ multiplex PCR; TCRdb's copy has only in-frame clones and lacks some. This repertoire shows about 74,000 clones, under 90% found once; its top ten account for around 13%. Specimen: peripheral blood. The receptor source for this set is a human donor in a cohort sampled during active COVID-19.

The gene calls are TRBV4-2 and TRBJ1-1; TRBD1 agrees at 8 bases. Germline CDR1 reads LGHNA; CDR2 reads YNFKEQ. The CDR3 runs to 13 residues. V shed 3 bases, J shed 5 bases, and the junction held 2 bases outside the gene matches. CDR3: CASSQDRETEAFF. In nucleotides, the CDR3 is TGTGCCAGCAGCCAGGACAGGGAGACTGAAGCTTTCTTT.

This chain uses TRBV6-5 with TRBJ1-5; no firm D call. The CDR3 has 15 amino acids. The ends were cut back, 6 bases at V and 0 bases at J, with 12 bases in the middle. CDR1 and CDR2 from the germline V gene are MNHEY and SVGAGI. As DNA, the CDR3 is TGTGCCAGCAGGGTGGCGGAATATAGCAATCAGCCCCAGCATTTT. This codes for CASRVAEYSNQPQHF.

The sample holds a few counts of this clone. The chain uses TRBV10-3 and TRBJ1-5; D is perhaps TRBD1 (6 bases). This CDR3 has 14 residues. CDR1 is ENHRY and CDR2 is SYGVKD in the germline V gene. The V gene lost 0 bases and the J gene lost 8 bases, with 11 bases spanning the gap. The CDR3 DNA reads TGTGCCATCAGTGAGTCTACAGGGCTGAAGCCCCAGCATTTT. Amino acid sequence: CAISESTGLKPQHF.

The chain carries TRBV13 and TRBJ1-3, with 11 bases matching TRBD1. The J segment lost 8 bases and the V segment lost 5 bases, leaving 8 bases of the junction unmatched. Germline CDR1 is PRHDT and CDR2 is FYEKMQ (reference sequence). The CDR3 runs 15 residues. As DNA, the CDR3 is TGTGCCAGCAGCCGTGCAGGGACAGGGGGTGACACCATATATTTT. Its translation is CASSRAGTGGDTIYF.

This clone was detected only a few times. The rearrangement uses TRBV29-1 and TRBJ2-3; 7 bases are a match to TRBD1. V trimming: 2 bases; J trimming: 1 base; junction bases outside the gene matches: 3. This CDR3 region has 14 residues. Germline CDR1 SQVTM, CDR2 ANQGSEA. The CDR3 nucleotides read TGCAGCGTTGAACAGGGGGTAGGCACAGATACGCAGTATTTT. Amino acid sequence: CSVEQGVGTDTQYF.

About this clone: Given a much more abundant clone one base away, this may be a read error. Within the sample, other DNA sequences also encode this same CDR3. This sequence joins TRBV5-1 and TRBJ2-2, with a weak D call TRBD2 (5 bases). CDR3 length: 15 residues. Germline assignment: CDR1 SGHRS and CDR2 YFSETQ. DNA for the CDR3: TGCGCCAGCAGCTTGCAACAGACGAACACCGGGGAACTGTTTTTT. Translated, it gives CASSLQQTNTGELFF.

DNA for the CDR3: TGTGCCAGCAGCTCAGACAGGGGCGATTGGATAGAGCAGTTCTTC. Translation gives CASSSDRGDWIEQFF. The genes are TRBV14 and TRBJ2-1; 8 bases agree with TRBD1. The CDR3 length is 15 residues. After removal of 5 bases from V and 10 bases from J, the junction contained 13 bases not matched to a gene. Germline V CDR1 and CDR2: SGHDN, FVKESK.

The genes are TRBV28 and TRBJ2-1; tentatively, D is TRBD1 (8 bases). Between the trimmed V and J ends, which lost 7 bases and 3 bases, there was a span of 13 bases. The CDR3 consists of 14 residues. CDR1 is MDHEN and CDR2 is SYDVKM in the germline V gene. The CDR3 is CASTTGGGYNEQFF. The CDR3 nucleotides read TGTGCCAGCACCACAGGGGGGGGCTACAATGAGCAGTTCTTC.

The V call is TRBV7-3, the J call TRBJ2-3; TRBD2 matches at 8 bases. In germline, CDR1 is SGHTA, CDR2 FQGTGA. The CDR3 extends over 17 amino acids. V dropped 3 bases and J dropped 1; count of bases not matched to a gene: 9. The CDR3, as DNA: TGTGCCAGCAGCTTCCTTCCAAGCGGGGGACGCACAGATACGCAGTATTTT. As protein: CASSFLPSGGRTDTQYF.

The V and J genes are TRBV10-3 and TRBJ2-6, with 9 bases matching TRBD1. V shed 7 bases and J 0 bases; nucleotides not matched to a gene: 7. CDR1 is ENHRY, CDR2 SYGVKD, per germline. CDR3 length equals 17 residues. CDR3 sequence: CAINPGQGGSGANVLTF. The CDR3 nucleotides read TGTGCCATCAATCCGGGACAGGGTGGCTCTGGGGCCAACGTCCTGACTTTC.

The DNA of the CDR3 is TGTGCCAGCAGTCCTGGACAGGGTGGCGGCTACACCTTC. This sequence encodes CASSPGQGGGYTF. V gene TRBV6-4 combines with J gene TRBJ1-2; 8 bases fit TRBD1. The V gene end was trimmed by 5 bases and the J gene end by 8 bases; junction bases not matched to a gene: 7. The CDR3 runs 13 residues. Germline V gene data show CDR1 as MRHNA and CDR2 as SNTAGT.

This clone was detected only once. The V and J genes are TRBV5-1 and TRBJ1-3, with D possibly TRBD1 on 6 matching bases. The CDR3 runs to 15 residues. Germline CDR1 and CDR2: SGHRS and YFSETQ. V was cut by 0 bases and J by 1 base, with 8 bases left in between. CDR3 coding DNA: TGCGCCAGCAGCTTGGGGACAGCTTCTGGAAACACCATATATTTT. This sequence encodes CASSLGTASGNTIYF.

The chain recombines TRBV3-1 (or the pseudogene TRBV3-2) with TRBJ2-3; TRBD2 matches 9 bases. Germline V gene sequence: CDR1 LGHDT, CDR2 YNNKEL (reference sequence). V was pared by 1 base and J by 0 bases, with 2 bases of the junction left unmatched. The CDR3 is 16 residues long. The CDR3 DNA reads TGTGCCAGCAGCCAAGGCGGGGGGGAAAGCACAGATACGCAGTATTTT. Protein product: CASSQGGGESTDTQYF.

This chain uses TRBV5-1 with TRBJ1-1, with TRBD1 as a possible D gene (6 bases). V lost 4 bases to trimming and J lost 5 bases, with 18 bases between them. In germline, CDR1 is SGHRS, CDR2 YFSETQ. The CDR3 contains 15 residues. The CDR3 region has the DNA TGCGCCAGCAGCCCAGGGGCCTTTACGGGGACTGAAGCTTTCTTT. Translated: CASSPGAFTGTEAFF. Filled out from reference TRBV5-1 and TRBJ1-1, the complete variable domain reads KAGVTQTPRYLIKTRGQQVTLSCSPISGHRSVSWYQQTPGQGLQFLFEYFSETQRNKGNFPGRFSGRQFSNSRSEMNVSTLELGDSALYLCASSPGAFTGTEAFFGQGTRLTVV.

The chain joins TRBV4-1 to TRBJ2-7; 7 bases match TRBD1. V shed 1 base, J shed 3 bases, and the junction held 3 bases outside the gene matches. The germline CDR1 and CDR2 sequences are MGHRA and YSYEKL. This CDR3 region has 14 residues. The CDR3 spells CASSQGQGIYEQYF. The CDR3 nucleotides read TGCGCCAGCAGCCAAGGACAGGGTATCTACGAGCAGTACTTC.

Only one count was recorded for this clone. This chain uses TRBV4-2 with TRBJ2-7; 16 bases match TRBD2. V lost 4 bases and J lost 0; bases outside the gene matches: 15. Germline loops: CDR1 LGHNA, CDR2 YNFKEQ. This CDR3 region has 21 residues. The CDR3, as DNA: TGTGCCAGCAGCCGCAAGTCAACCGGGACTAGCGGGGGGGCCCTCTCCTACGAGCAGTACTTC. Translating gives CASSRKSTGTSGGALSYEQYF.

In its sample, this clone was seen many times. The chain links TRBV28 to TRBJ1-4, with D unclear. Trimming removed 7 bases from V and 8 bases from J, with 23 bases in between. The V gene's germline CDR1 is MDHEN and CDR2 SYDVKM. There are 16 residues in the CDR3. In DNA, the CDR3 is TGTGCCAGCATCGCAAGTCAGGCAAGACAAAGGGAAAAACTGTTTTTT. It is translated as CASIASQARQREKLFF.

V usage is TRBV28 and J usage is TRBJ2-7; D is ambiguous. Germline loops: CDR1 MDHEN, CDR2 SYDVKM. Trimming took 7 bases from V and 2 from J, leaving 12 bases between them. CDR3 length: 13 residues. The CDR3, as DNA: TGTGCCAGCACATCGCAGGTAGCCTACGAGCAGTACTTC. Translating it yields CASTSQVAYEQYF.

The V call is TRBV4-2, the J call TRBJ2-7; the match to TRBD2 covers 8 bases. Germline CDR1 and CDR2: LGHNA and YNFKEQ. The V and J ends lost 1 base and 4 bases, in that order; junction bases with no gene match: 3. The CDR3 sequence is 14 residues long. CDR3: CASSQVGGAYEQYF. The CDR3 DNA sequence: TGTGCCAGCAGCCAAGTCGGGGGGGCTTACGAGCAGTACTTC.

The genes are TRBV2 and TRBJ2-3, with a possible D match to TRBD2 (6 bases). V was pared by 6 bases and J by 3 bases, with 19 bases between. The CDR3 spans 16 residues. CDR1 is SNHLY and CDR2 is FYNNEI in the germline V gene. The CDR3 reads CASRVGGTVGTDTQYF. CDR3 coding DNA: TGTGCCAGCAGGGTCGGGGGAACGGTAGGGACAGATACGCAGTATTTT. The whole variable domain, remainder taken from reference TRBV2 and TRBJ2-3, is EPEVTQTPSHQVTQMGQEVILRCVPISNHLYFYWYRQILGQKVEFLVSFYNNEISEKSEIFDDQFSVERPDGSNFTLKIRSTKLEDSAMYFCASRVGGTVGTDTQYFGPGTRLTVL.

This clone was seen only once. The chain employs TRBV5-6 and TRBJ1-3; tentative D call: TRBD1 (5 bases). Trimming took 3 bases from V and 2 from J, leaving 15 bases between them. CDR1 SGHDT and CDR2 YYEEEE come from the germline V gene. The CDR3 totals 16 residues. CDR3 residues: CASSWGRAVAGNTIYF. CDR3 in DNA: TGTGCCAGCAGCTGGGGCCGAGCTGTAGCTGGAAACACCATATATTTT.

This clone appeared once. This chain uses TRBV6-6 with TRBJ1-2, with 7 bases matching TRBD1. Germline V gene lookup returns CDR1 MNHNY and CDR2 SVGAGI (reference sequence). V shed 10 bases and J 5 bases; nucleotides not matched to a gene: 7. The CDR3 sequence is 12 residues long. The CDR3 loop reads CATAGTEYGYTF. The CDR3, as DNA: TGTGCCACGGCTGGGACAGAGTATGGCTACACCTTC.

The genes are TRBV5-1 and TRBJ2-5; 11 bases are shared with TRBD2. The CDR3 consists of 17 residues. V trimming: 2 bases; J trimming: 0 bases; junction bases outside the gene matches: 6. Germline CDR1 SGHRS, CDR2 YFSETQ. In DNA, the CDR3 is TGCGCCAGCAGCTTATCCGGGACTAGCGGATACCAAGAGACCCAGTACTTC. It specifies CASSLSGTSGYQETQYF.

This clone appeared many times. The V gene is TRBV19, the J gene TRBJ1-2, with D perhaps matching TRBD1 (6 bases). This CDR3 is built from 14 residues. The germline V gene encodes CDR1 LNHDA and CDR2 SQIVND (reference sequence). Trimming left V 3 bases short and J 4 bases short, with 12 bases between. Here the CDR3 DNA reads TGTGCCAGTAGTATCATAACAGGGAGCTATGGCTACACCTTC. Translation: CASSIITGSYGYTF.

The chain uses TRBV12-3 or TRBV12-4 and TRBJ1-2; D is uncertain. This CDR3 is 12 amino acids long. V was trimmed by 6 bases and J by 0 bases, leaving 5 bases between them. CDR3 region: CASRDSNYGYTF. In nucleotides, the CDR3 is TGTGCCAGCAGGGACTCTAACTATGGCTACACCTTC.

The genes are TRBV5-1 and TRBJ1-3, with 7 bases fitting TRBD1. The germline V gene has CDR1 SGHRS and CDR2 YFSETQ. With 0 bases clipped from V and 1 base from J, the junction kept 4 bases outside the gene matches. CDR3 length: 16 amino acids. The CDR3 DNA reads TGCGCCAGCAGCTTGGTAGCAGGGGGATCTGGAAACACCATATATTTT. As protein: CASSLVAGGSGNTIYF.